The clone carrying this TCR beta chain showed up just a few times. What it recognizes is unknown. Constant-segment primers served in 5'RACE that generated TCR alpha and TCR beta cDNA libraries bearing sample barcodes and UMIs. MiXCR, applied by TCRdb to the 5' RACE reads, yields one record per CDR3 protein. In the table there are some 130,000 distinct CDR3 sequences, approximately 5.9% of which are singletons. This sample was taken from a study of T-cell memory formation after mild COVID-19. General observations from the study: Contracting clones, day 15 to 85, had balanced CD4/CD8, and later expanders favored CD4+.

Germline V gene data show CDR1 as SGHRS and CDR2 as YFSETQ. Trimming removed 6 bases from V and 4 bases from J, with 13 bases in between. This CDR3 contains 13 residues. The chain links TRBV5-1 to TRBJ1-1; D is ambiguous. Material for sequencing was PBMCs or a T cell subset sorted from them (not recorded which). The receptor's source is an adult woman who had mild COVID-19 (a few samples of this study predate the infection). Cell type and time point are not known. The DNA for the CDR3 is TGCGCCAGCACTTCGGCAGGAAGCACTGAAGCTTTCTTT. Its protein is CASTSAGSTEAFF.